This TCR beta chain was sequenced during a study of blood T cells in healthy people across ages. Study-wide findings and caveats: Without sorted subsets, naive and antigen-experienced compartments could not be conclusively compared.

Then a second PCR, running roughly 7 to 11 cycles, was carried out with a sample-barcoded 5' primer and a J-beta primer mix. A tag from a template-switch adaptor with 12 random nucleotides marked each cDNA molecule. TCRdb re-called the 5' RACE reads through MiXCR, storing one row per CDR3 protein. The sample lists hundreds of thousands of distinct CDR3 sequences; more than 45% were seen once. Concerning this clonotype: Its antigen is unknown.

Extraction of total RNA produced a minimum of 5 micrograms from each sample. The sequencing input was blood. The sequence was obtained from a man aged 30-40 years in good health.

Here the CDR3 reads CASSLEFIGEQYF. CDR3 bases: TGTGCCAGCAGCCTGGAATTTATCGGAGAGCAGTACTTC. The chain has TRBV6-6 and TRBJ2-7; D is unclear. Germline-derived CDR1 and CDR2 are MNHNY and SVGAGI (reference sequence). CDR3 length: 13 amino acids. The V end was cut by 6 bases, the J end by 7 bases, with 16 bases between.